Following are 30 T cell receptor beta chains from one sample sequenced in a study of CD8+ T cells in alopecia areata. Sequencing templates came from extracted RNA that was reverse transcribed into cDNA. TCRdb keeps only in-frame clones here, not all; method: immunoSEQ multiplex PCR. The sample yields 34,000 or so clones, about 60% seen once. What was sequenced was NKG2D-high CD8+ T cells sorted from blood. Every receptor here comes from a human donor with alopecia areata.

This clone has a handful of counts. This rearrangement joins TRBV16 to TRBJ1-4; the D gene is possibly TRBD1 (5 bases). Trimming cost V 4 bases and J 8 bases, with 20 bases left between them. Germline assignment: CDR1 KGHSY and CDR2 FQNENV. The CDR3 is 16 residues long. The CDR3 loop is CASSLYRDGSPEKLFF. CDR3 in DNA: TGTGCCAGCAGCCTTTACCGGGACGGGAGCCCCGAAAAACTGTTTTTT.

This chain uses TRBV27 with TRBJ1-1; D is uncertain. Per germline, CDR1 MNHEY and CDR2 SMNVEV (reference sequence). The V end lost 2 bases, the J end lost 1 base, and 8 bases lay between the germline ends. The CDR3 contains 14 residues. The CDR3 region is CASSLMAGNTEAFF. Written as DNA, the CDR3 is TGTGCCAGCAGTTTAATGGCAGGGAACACTGAAGCTTTCTTT.

The chain carries TRBV4-2 and TRBJ2-2; tentatively, D is TRBD1 or TRBD2 (5 bases each). Per the germline V gene, CDR1 is LGHNA and CDR2 is YNFKEQ. The CDR3 runs 15 residues. With 6 bases removed from V and 4 bases from J, the gap between germline ends came to 15 bases. The CDR3 DNA reads TGTGCCAGCAGACTGCTCGGGGCTCCCACCGGGGAGCTGTTTTTT. It specifies CASRLLGAPTGELFF.

This clone appeared a few times. The V call is TRBV14, the J call TRBJ2-1; 7 bases are shared with TRBD2. With V trimmed by 8 bases and J by 6 bases, 10 bases remained unmatched. This CDR3 has 14 amino acids. Germline CDR1 is SGHDN and CDR2 is FVKESK. In DNA, the CDR3 is TGTGCCAGCGCCCATTTGGCTAGCGGCAATGAGCAGTTCTTC. Protein: CASAHLASGNEQFF.

This clone showed up just a few times. The chain carries TRBV7-9 and TRBJ2-1; 9 positions match TRBD2. The length of the CDR3 is 14 residues. Looked up from germline, CDR1 is SEHNR and CDR2 is FQNEAQ (reference sequence). J gave up 9 bases and V 5 bases, and 8 bases lay outside the gene matches. CDR3 DNA: TGTGCCAGCAGCCCTCCGGGACTAGCCGGTGAGCAGTTCTTC. Protein sequence: CASSPPGLAGEQFF.

The sample holds a few counts of this clone. One end of the junction varies from germline; a read error may be responsible. The chain has TRBV7-9 and TRBJ2-3; TRBD2 agrees at 8 bases. CDR3 length equals 15 residues. Germline lookup yields CDR1 SEHNR and CDR2 FQNEAQ (reference sequence). CDR3 nucleotides: TGCGCCAGCAGCCCCTCGGGGGGGGGCACAGATACGCAGTATTTT. Protein: CASSPSGGGTDTQYF.

The V call is TRBV27, the J call TRBJ2-1; 8 bases fit TRBD1. The CDR3 spans 12 residues. The trim removed 5 bases at V and 13 bases at J, leaving 7 bases unmatched. Per the germline V gene, CDR1 is MNHEY and CDR2 is SMNVEV (reference sequence). CDR3 sequence: CASSAGTGTQFF. CDR3 sequence (DNA): TGTGCCAGCAGTGCTGGGACAGGTACCCAGTTCTTC.

This clone turned up a few times. The chain recombines TRBV4-2 with TRBJ2-1, with D possibly matching TRBD2 (5 bases). The CDR3 runs to 12 residues. Trimming shortened V by 4 bases and J by 8 bases, and 9 bases separated the two germline ends. Germline V gives CDR1 LGHNA, CDR2 YNFKEQ. The CDR3 DNA reads TGTGCCAGCAGCCGCAACGGGGATGAGCAGTTCTTC. This encodes CASSRNGDEQFF.

This chain uses TRBV9 with TRBJ2-6; D is uncertain. The germline gives CDR1 SGDLS, CDR2 YYNGEE. The CDR3 covers 15 residues. Trimming stripped 0 bases from V and 4 bases from J, with 8 bases between. The CDR3 DNA is TGTGCCAGCAGCGTAGAGTTGTCCGGGGCCAACGTCCTGACTTTC. Its protein product is CASSVELSGANVLTF.

The CDR3: CASSQEEAGGPYSGANVLTF. CDR3 in DNA: TGCGCCAGCAGCCAAGAGGAGGCAGGGGGTCCCTACTCTGGGGCCAACGTCCTGACTTTC. The rearrangement joins TRBV4-1 to TRBJ2-6; TRBD1 agrees at 7 bases. V was pared by 0 bases and J by 0 bases, with 11 bases of the junction left unmatched. Germline CDR1 MGHRA, CDR2 YSYEKL. The CDR3 has 20 residues.

CDR3 coding DNA: TGTGCCAGCAGCTTAGCGGTAGCGGTGGGGGGGTACAATGAGCAGTTCTTC. The encoded protein is CASSLAVAVGGYNEQFF. The chain uses TRBV11-2 and TRBJ2-1, with TRBD2 identical over 7 bases. The CDR3 covers 17 residues. Germline loops: CDR1 SGHAT, CDR2 FQNNGV. Trimming cost V 1 base and J 4 bases; bases outside gene matches: 10. The whole variable domain, remainder taken from reference TRBV11-2 and TRBJ2-1, is EAGVAQSPRYKIIEKRQSVAFWCNPISGHATLYWYQQILGQGPKLLIQFQNNGVVDDSQLPKDRFSAERLKGVDSTLKIQPAKLEDSAVYLCASSLAVAVGGYNEQFFGPGTRLTVL.

The chain carries TRBV28 and TRBJ2-7, with D perhaps matching TRBD2 (5 bases). CDR1 and CDR2 from the germline V gene are MDHEN and SYDVKM. This CDR3 comprises 14 residues. The V gene lost 3 bases and the J gene lost 3 bases, with 12 bases spanning the gap. The CDR3 region is CASSFEGYYYEQYF. In DNA, the CDR3 is TGTGCCAGCAGTTTTGAGGGATACTACTACGAGCAGTACTTC.

This rearrangement joins TRBV28 to TRBJ2-7; 7 bases align to TRBD2. V lost 1 base and J lost 1; bases outside the gene matches: 10. Per the germline V gene, CDR1 is MDHEN and CDR2 is SYDVKM. This CDR3 contains 17 residues. The CDR3 DNA follows: TGTGCCAGCAGTTTATCCCACCCAGTAGCGGGTTCCTACGAGCAGTACTTC. It encodes CASSLSHPVAGSYEQYF.

This clone was counted only a few times. The gene calls are TRBV9 and TRBJ2-3; 7 positions agree with TRBD2. V shed 0 bases, J shed 4 bases, and the junction held 11 bases outside the gene matches. CDR3 length equals 17 residues. CDR1 is SGDLS, CDR2 YYNGEE, per germline. CDR3 nucleotides: TGTGCCAGCAGCGTAGGGGGAGGGGCGCATTCCTCAGATACGCAGTATTTT. This encodes CASSVGGGAHSSDTQYF.

The chain is built from TRBV25-1 and TRBJ1-1; no firm D call. The V and J ends lost 5 bases and 4 bases respectively, with 11 bases between them. The CDR3 sequence is 13 residues long. Germline lookup yields CDR1 MGHDK and CDR2 SYGVNS. CDR3 nucleotides: TGTGCCAGCAGTCGGGGAGGGCCCACTGAAGCTTTCTTT. Protein sequence: CASSRGGPTEAFF.

The chain employs TRBV25-1 and TRBJ1-2, with D possibly TRBD1 on 5 matching bases. V shed 4 bases and J shed 0 bases, with 12 bases lying between them. Germline V gene data show CDR1 as MGHDK and CDR2 as SYGVNS. The CDR3 is made up of 15 amino acids. CDR3 coding DNA: TGTGCCAGCAGTGGGGGGGACCGCGCTAACTATGGCTACACCTTC. Translated: CASSGGDRANYGYTF.

V is TRBV7-9 and J is TRBJ2-3; D is undetermined. From germline, CDR1 is SEHNR and CDR2 FQNEAQ (reference sequence). The CDR3 consists of 11 residues. V was shortened by 3 bases and J by 2 bases, with 0 bases between the two germline ends. In nucleotides, the CDR3 is TGTGCCAGCAGCTTCACAGATACGCAGTATTTT. It encodes CASSFTDTQYF.

The chain recombines TRBV29-1 with TRBJ2-5; tentative D call: TRBD1 (6 bases). V dropped 8 bases and J dropped 5 bases, with 18 bases sitting between them. This CDR3 is built from 13 residues. Germline V gene data show CDR1 as SQVTM and CDR2 as ANQGSEA. CDR3 protein: CSPGQQQDETQYF. DNA of the CDR3: TGCAGCCCCGGACAGCAACAAGATGAGACCCAGTACTTC. Full variable domain (missing parts from reference TRBV29-1 and TRBJ2-5): SAVISQKPSRDICQRGTSLTIQCQVDSQVTMMFWYRQQPGQSLTLIATANQGSEATYESGFVIDKFPISRPNLTFSTLTVSNMSPEDSSIYLCSPGQQQDETQYFGPGTRLLVL.

This clone was counted a few times. The V gene is TRBV7-2, the J gene TRBJ1-4, with 7 bases lining up with TRBD1. V shed 5 bases, J shed 7 bases, and the junction held 10 bases outside the gene matches. CDR1 is SGHTA, CDR2 FQGNSA, per germline. This CDR3 comprises 15 residues. For the CDR3, the DNA is TGTGCCAGCAGCCCGACAGGGCGGAGTAGTGAAAAACTGTTTTTT. This sequence encodes CASSPTGRSSEKLFF.

The count of this clone is one. The chain links TRBV27 to TRBJ2-2; 8 nucleotides align to TRBD1. CDR1 is MNHEY, CDR2 SMNVEV, per germline (reference sequence). The CDR3 has 14 residues. J was trimmed by 5 bases and V by 4 bases; bases with no gene match: 3. CDR3 amino acids: CASSSRTGTGELFF. In DNA form, the CDR3 reads TGTGCCAGCAGTTCCCGGACAGGGACCGGGGAGCTGTTTTTT.

The chain carries TRBV4-1 and TRBJ2-7; 10 bases match TRBD2. Looked up from germline, CDR1 is MGHRA and CDR2 is YSYEKL. V dropped 3 bases and J dropped 0; count of bases not matched to a gene: 5. CDR3 length: 16 residues. The chain's CDR3 is CASSHRAGGTSYEQYF. As DNA, the CDR3 is TGCGCCAGCAGCCACCGAGCGGGAGGGACCTCCTACGAGCAGTACTTC.

This clone was detected only a few times. J is TRBJ1-3 and V is TRBV7-8; 7 bases are a match to TRBD1. CDR3 length equals 15 residues. Losses at the gene ends were 3 bases for V and 2 bases for J; bases not matched to a gene: 4. CDR1 SGHVS and CDR2 FQNEAQ come from the germline V gene. The CDR3: CASSFPGGPGNTIYF. The CDR3 DNA sequence: TGTGCCAGCAGCTTCCCAGGGGGTCCTGGAAACACCATATATTTT.

The J gene is TRBJ2-2, the V gene TRBV27; weak D call: TRBD2 (6 bases). Germline V CDR1 and CDR2: MNHEY, SMNVEV (reference sequence). CDR3 length equals 16 residues. The V end lost 6 bases, the J end lost 9 bases, and 23 bases lay between the germline ends. This CDR3 is CASSPRLRQGGWELFF. The CDR3 DNA follows: TGTGCCAGCAGCCCCCGGTTGCGGCAGGGAGGTTGGGAGCTGTTTTTT.

This clone occurred a few times. This sequence joins TRBV6-7 and TRBJ2-1; the D call may be TRBD1 or TRBD2 (5 bases each). TRBV6-7 is labeled an ORF, and its function is uncertain. V lost 8 bases to trimming and J lost 1 base, with 18 bases between them. The length of the CDR3 is 16 residues. Here the CDR3 reads CASLGEGPPSYNEQFF. CDR3 coding DNA: TGTGCCAGCCTAGGCGAGGGACCACCTTCCTACAATGAGCAGTTCTTC.

The CDR3 loop reads CSVGGAGGSTQYF. The DNA for the CDR3 is TGCAGCGTTGGAGGTGCCGGGGGTAGTACGCAGTATTTT. The chain is built from TRBV29-1 and TRBJ2-3; weak D call: TRBD2 (6 bases). CDR1 SQVTM and CDR2 ANQGSEA come from the germline V gene. The CDR3 is 13 residues long. The V end was cut by 4 bases, the J end by 8 bases, with 16 bases between.

The rearrangement uses TRBV30 and TRBJ2-7; TRBD2 aligns across 7 bases. V lost 5 bases and J lost 2; bases outside the gene matches: 0. From germline, CDR1 is GTSNPN and CDR2 SVGIG (reference sequence). CDR3 length: 11 residues. The CDR3 loop reads CAWGGAYEQYF. The DNA of the CDR3 is TGTGCCTGGGGGGGGGCCTACGAGCAGTACTTC.

This clone was seen only once. The chain combines TRBV5-1 with TRBJ1-1; D is unclear. Germline values: CDR1 SGHRS, CDR2 YFSETQ. The CDR3 covers 13 residues. Trimming cost V 0 bases and J 1 base, with 4 bases left between them. CDR3 DNA sequence: TGCGCCAGCAGCTTGGAGGAGAACACTGAAGCTTTCTTT. Protein: CASSLEENTEAFF. The full variable domain, with the rest looked up from reference TRBV5-1 and TRBJ1-1, is KAGVTQTPRYLIKTRGQQVTLSCSPISGHRSVSWYQQTPGQGLQFLFEYFSETQRNKGNFPGRFSGRQFSNSRSEMNVSTLELGDSALYLCASSLEENTEAFFGQGTRLTVV.

The V and J genes are TRBV14 and TRBJ1-1; 11 bases fit TRBD1. The CDR3 is 17 amino acids. Trimming cost V 5 bases and J 1 base; bases outside gene matches: 9. Germline-derived CDR1 and CDR2 are SGHDN and FVKESK. The CDR3, as DNA: TGTGCCAGCAGCTTTACCGGGACAGGGGGAGCGAACACTGAAGCTTTCTTT. Translating it yields CASSFTGTGGANTEAFF.

The gene calls are TRBV7-2 and TRBJ2-1; the D gene is possibly TRBD1 (5 bases). This CDR3 region has 14 residues. Trimming removed 6 bases from V and 8 bases from J, with 17 bases in between. Germline CDR1 reads SGHTA; CDR2 reads FQGNSA. The CDR3 region has the DNA TGTGCCAGCAGGCCTTTCGGCGTCAGGGATGAGCAGTTCTTC. Its translation is CASRPFGVRDEQFF.

This clone was counted a few times. This chain uses TRBV14 with TRBJ2-7; the D call may be TRBD1 or TRBD2 (5 bases each). CDR3 size: 12 residues. Germline V gene lookup returns CDR1 SGHDN and CDR2 FVKESK. Trimming pared 3 bases from V and 6 bases from J, leaving 9 bases between. The CDR3 region is CASSHEGREQYF. Here the CDR3 DNA reads TGTGCCAGCAGCCACGAGGGACGCGAGCAGTACTTC.